Below, one T cell receptor (beta chain) is given with its context. The antigen remains unidentified. The method was immunoSEQ multiplex PCR; TCRdb's version includes in-frame clones alone and lacks a portion of them. Of approximately 94,000 clones listed, approximately 80% are singletons. Trimming took off 1 base at V and 6 bases at J, with 7 bases between the two ends. Germline loops: CDR1 MDHEN, CDR2 SYDVKM. The CDR3 loop spans 13 amino acids. Ipilimumab-mediated CTLA-4 blockade plus focal radiation was given to patients having chemo-refractory metastatic non-small-cell lung cancer. The data originate from a study of radiotherapy plus CTLA-4 blockade in lung cancer. The wider study: Across the patients, objective responses occurred in approximately 19%, and disease control in roughly 31%. Findings of the study overall: Among blood TCR repertoires after radiotherapy plus ipilimumab, tumor-derived clones expanded.

The sample was peripheral blood, taken from a patient treated with radiotherapy plus ipilimumab. The sequence was collected from a human donor with non-small cell lung cancer that progressed on radiotherapy plus ipilimumab. This chain links TRBV28 with TRBJ2-1; unclear D gene. The CDR3 sequence is CASSLSQFNEQFF. The CDR3 nucleotides are TGTGCCAGCAGTTTATCCCAGTTCAATGAGCAGTTCTTC.